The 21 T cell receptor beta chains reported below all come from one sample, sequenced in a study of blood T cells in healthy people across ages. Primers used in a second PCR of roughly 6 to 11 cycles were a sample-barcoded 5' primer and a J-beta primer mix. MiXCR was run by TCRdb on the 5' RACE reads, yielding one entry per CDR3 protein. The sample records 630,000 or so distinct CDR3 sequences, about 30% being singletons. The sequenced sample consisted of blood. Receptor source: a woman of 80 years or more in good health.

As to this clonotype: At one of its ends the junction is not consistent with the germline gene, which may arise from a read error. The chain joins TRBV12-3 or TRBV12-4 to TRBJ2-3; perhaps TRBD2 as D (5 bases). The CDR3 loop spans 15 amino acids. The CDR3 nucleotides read TGTGCCAGCAGTTTAATGGGAGTTAAAGCAGATGCGCAGTATTTT. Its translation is CASSLMGVKADAQYF.

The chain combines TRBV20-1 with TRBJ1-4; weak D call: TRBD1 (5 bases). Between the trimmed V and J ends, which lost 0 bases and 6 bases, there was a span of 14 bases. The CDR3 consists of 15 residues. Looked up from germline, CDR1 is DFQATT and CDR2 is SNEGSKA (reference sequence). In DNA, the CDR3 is TGCAGTGCTAGAGATGGGGCGGGGAGAGATGAAAAACTGTTTTTT. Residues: CSARDGAGRDEKLFF.

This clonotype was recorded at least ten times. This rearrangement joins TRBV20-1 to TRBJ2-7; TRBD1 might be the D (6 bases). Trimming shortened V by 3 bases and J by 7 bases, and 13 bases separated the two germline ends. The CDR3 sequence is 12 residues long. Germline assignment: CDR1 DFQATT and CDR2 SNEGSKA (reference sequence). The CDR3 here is CSARTGRSEQYF. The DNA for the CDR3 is TGCAGTGCTAGGACAGGCCGGAGTGAGCAGTACTTC.

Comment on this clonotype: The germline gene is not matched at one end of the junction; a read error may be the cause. The CDR3 protein is CASSETGSLETQYF. Here the CDR3 DNA reads TGTGCCAGCAGTGAAACGGGCAGCTTAGAGACCCAGTACTTC. The chain has TRBV10-3 and TRBJ2-7; the D is unclear. Near its end, the DNA agrees better with TRBJ2-5, so the J call may be wrong. This CDR3 is 14 amino acids long. Per germline, CDR1 ENHRY and CDR2 SYGVKD.

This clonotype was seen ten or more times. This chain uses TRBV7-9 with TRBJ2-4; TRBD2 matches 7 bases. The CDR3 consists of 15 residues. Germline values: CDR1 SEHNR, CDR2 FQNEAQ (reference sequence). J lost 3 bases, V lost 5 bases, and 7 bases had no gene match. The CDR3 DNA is TGTGCCAGCAGCCGGTCCGGGGAGGGCAAAAACATTCAGTACTTC. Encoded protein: CASSRSGEGKNIQYF.

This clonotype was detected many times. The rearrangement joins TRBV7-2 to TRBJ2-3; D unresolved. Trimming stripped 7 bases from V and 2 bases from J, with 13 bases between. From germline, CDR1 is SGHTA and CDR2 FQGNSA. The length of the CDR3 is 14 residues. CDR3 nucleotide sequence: TGTGCCAGCACCCCTTTTAGGCTCACAGATACGCAGTATTTT. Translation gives CASTPFRLTDTQYF.

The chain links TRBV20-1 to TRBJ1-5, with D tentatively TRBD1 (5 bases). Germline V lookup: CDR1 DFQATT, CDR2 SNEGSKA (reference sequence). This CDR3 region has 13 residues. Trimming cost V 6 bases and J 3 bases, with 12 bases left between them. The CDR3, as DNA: TGCAGTGCCTCGCGGGGGGTCAATCAGCCCCAGCATTTT. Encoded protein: CSASRGVNQPQHF.

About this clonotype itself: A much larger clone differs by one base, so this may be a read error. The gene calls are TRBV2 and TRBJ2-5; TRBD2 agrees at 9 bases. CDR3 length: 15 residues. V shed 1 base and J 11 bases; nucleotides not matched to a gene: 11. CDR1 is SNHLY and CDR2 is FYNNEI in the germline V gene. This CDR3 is CASSEDRGGAYEQYF. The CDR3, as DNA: TGTGCCAGCAGTGAAGACCGCGGGGGGGCTTATGAGCAGTACTTC.

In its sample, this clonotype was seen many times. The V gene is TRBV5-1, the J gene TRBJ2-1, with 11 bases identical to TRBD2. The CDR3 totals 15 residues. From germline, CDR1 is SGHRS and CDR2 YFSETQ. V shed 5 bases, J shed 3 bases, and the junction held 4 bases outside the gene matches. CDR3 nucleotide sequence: TGCGCCAGCAGTGAGGGGACTAGCGGCTACAATGAGCAGTTCTTC. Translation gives CASSEGTSGYNEQFF.

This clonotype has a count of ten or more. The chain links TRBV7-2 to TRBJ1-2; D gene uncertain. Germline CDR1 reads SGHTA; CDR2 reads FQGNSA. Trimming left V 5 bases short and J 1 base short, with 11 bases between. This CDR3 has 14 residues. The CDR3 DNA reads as TGTGCCAGCAGCCCAGCGACGGTTAACTATGGCTACACCTTC. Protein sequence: CASSPATVNYGYTF. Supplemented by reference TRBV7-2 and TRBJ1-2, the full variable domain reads GAGVSQSPSNKVTEKGKDVELRCDPISGHTALYWYRQSLGQGLEFLIYFQGNSAPDKSGLPSDRFSAERTGGSVSTLTIQRTQQEDSAVYLCASSPATVNYGYTFGSGTRLTVV.

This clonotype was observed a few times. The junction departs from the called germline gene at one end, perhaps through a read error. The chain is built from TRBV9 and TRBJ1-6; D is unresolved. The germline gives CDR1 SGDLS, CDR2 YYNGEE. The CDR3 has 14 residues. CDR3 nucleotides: TGTGCCAGCAGCGCCACCCGGGAGACCTCACTCCTCCACTTT. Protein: CASSATRETSLLHF.

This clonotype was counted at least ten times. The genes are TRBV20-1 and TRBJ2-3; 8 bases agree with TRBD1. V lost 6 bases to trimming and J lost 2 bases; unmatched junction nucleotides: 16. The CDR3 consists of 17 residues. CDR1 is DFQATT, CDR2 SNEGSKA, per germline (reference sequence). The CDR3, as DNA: TGCAGTGCCTATAATCCCGGGACAGGCTTCATCACAGATACGCAGTATTTT. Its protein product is CSAYNPGTGFITDTQYF.

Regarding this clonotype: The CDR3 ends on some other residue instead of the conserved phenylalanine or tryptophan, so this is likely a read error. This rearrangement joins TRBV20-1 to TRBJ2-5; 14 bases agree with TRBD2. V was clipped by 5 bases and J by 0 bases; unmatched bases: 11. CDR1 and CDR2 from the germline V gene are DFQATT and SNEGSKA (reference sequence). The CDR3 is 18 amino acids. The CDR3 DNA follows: TGCAGTGCTGGGCAAGGACTAGCGGGGGGAAGGAACCAAGAGACCCAGTACGTC. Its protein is CSAGQGLAGGRNQETQYV.

CDR3 amino acids: CSGSLSQRTEAFF. DNA of the CDR3: TGCAGCGGCAGCTTATCTCAACGCACTGAAGCTTTCTTT. V usage is TRBV29-1 and J usage is TRBJ1-1; D unclear. The V end was cut by 7 bases, the J end by 4 bases, with 16 bases between. The CDR3 totals 13 residues. Germline V CDR1 and CDR2: SQVTM, ANQGSEA.

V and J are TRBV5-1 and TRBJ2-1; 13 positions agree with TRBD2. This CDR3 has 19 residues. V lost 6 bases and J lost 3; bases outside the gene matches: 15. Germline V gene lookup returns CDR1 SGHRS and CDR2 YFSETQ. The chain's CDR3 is CASKIGGLAGSHDYNEQFF. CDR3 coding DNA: TGCGCCAGCAAAATTGGGGGACTAGCGGGGAGCCACGACTACAATGAGCAGTTCTTC. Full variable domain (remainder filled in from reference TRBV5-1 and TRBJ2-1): KAGVTQTPRYLIKTRGQQVTLSCSPISGHRSVSWYQQTPGQGLQFLFEYFSETQRNKGNFPGRFSGRQFSNSRSEMNVSTLELGDSALYLCASKIGGLAGSHDYNEQFFGPGTRLTVL.

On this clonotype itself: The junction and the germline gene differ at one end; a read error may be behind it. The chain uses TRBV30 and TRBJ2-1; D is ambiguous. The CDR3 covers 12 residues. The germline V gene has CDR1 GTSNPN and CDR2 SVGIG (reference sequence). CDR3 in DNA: TGTGCCCGGAGTGTACGGTACAATGAGCAGTTCTTC. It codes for CARSVRYNEQFF.

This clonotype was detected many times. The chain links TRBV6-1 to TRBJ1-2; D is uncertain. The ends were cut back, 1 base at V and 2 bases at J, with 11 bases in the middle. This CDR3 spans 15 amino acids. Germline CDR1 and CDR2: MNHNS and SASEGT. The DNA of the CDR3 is TGTGCCAGCAGTGAAGAGGTCGGACGGAACTATGGCTACACCTTC. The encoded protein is CASSEEVGRNYGYTF.

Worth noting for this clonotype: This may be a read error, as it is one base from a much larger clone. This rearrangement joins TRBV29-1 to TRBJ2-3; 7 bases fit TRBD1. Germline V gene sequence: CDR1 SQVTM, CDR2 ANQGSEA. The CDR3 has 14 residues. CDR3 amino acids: CRVVSGRGTDTQYF. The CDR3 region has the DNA TGCCGCGTCGTCTCGGGCAGGGGGACAGATACGCAGTATTTT.

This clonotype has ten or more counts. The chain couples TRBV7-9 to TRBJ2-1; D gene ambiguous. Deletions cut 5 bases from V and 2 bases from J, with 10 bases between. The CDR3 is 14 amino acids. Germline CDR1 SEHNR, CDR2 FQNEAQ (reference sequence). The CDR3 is CASSPYSPYNEQFF. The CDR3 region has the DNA TGTGCCAGCAGCCCCTATTCCCCCTACAATGAGCAGTTCTTC.

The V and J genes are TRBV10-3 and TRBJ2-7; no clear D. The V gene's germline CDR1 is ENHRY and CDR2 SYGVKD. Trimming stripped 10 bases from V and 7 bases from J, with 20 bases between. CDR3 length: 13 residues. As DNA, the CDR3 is TGTGCCACCGGTACCCTAGATAACAATGAGCAGTACTTC. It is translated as CATGTLDNNEQYF.

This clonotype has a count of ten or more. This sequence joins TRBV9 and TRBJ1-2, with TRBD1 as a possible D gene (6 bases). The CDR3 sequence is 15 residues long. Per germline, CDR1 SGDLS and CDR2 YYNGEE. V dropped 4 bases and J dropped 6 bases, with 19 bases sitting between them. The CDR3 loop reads CASSSGNGGADGYTF. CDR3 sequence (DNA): TGTGCCAGCAGCTCAGGCAATGGGGGGGCGGATGGCTACACCTTC.